This passage covers 10 T cell receptor beta chains from one sample sequenced in a study of T-cell reconstitution after alpha-beta-depleted transplantation in children. Construction of the TCRbeta library involved unique molecular identifiers. TCRdb re-called the PCR reads with MiXCR, one entry per CDR3 protein. The data hold some 240,000 distinct CDR3 sequences, with more than 7.5% observed a single time. The sample consisted of PBMCs from the stem cell graft donor, taken from the stem cell graft. The receptor source for this set is a human donor who donated a stem cell graft to a child with SCID.

This clonotype was recorded many times. The rearrangement uses TRBV5-6 and TRBJ2-1; D unresolved. Germline assignment: CDR1 SGHDT and CDR2 YYEEEE. The CDR3 is made up of 17 amino acids. Trimming cost V 4 bases and J 7 bases, with 24 bases left between them. The CDR3, as DNA: TGTGCCAGCAGCACGAGCCGCCCCGGGCGGATGGGTAATGAGCAGTTCTTC. This encodes CASSTSRPGRMGNEQFF.

There are a few counts of this clonotype. This CDR3 is CASSLLDNGGYEQYF. DNA for the CDR3: TGCGCCAGCAGCTTGTTAGATAACGGGGGCTACGAGCAGTACTTC. V and J are TRBV5-1 and TRBJ2-7, with TRBD2 as a possible D gene (6 bases). The ends were cut back, 1 base at V and 3 bases at J, with 14 bases in the middle. Germline CDR1 is SGHRS and CDR2 is YFSETQ. There are 15 residues in the CDR3.

The genes are TRBV5-1 and TRBJ2-1; 8 nucleotides agree with TRBD2. Looked up from germline, CDR1 is SGHRS and CDR2 is YFSETQ. After removal of 2 bases from V and 6 bases from J, the junction contained 7 bases not matched to a gene. The CDR3 runs 15 residues. The CDR3 bases are TGCGCCAGCAGCTTCGGGGGGGCCCCACTCAATGAGCAGTTCTTC. Protein product: CASSFGGAPLNEQFF. Supplemented by reference TRBV5-1 and TRBJ2-1, the full variable domain reads KAGVTQTPRYLIKTRGQQVTLSCSPISGHRSVSWYQQTPGQGLQFLFEYFSETQRNKGNFPGRFSGRQFSNSRSEMNVSTLELGDSALYLCASSFGGAPLNEQFFGPGTRLTVL.

This clonotype was found many times. The chain joins TRBV2 to TRBJ1-1; TRBD1 is a possible D gene (5 bases). CDR3 length equals 15 residues. Germline V gene lookup returns CDR1 SNHLY and CDR2 FYNNEI. The V and J ends lost 7 bases and 0 bases respectively, with 15 bases between them. CDR3 bases: TGTGCCAGCATATATTCGGGACGGATGAACACTGAAGCTTTCTTT. This encodes CASIYSGRMNTEAFF.

This clonotype was detected ten times or more. The gene calls are TRBV12-3 or TRBV12-4 and TRBJ2-3; possibly TRBD1 for D (6 bases). The CDR3 extends over 15 amino acids. Trimming cost V 2 bases and J 2 bases, with 11 bases left between them. The CDR3 DNA sequence: TGTGCCAGCAGTTTAACAGGACAGAACACAGATACGCAGTATTTT. This gives the protein CASSLTGQNTDTQYF.

The sample holds many counts of this clonotype. V and J are TRBV20-1 and TRBJ1-4, with TRBD1 identical over 7 bases. V was clipped by 0 bases and J by 7 bases; unmatched bases: 8. Germline values: CDR1 DFQATT, CDR2 SNEGSKA (reference sequence). The CDR3 sequence is 15 residues long. CDR3 amino acids: CSARDLRQGGEKLFF. In DNA, the CDR3 is TGCAGTGCTAGAGATCTGCGCCAGGGGGGTGAAAAACTGTTTTTT.

Only a few counts were recorded for this clonotype. The chain joins TRBV20-1 to TRBJ1-3; D is ambiguous. This CDR3 contains 12 residues. V was cut by 3 bases and J by 8 bases, with 11 bases left in between. The germline V gene encodes CDR1 DFQATT and CDR2 SNEGSKA (reference sequence). CDR3 sequence reads: CSASKGSDTIYF. As DNA, the CDR3 is TGCAGTGCTAGTAAGGGATCAGACACCATATATTTT.

The chain has TRBV12-3 or TRBV12-4 and TRBJ1-1; a possible D gene is TRBD1 (5 bases). This CDR3 spans 14 amino acids. V gave up 0 bases and J gave up 8 bases, with 13 bases separating them. CDR3 loop: CASSLAGESEEAFF. In DNA form, the CDR3 reads TGTGCCAGCAGTTTAGCGGGGGAGTCCGAGGAAGCTTTCTTT.

Many counts were recorded for this clonotype. The chain uses TRBV13 and TRBJ1-1; a weak D match, TRBD1 (5 bases). The V gene's germline CDR1 is PRHDT and CDR2 FYEKMQ (reference sequence). The V end lost 4 bases, the J end lost 7 bases, and 10 bases lay between the germline ends. This CDR3 is built from 12 residues. The CDR3 bases are TGTGCCAGCAGCTATCAGGGTAGTGAAGCTTTCTTT. The encoded protein is CASSYQGSEAFF.

This clonotype occurred many times. This chain links TRBV5-1 with TRBJ2-7, with D maybe TRBD1 (6 bases). The CDR3 spans 15 residues. Germline CDR1 and CDR2: SGHRS and YFSETQ. The V end lost 0 bases, the J end lost 6 bases, and 16 bases lay between the germline ends. The CDR3 DNA sequence: TGCGCCAGCAGCTTGGGGACAGTCCCCTTTGTCGAGCAGTACTTC. Residues: CASSLGTVPFVEQYF.